This paragraph reports one TCR beta chain. The CDR3 covers 15 residues. V gave up 8 bases and J gave up 5 bases; unmatched junction bases: 8. CDR1 LNHDA and CDR2 SQIVND come from the germline V gene (reference sequence). The data were obtained in a study of blood T cell repertoires in COVID-19. TCRdb keeps only in-frame clones here, not all; method: immunoSEQ multiplex PCR. The table lists 100,000 to 150,000 clones, approximately 85% of them singletons. The chain employs TRBV19 and TRBJ1-6; 8 bases map to TRBD1. Sequenced input: peripheral blood. This TCR was sampled from a woman aged 80 or over with COVID-19, enrolled during active disease. The DNA for the CDR3 is TGTGCCAGTCGAAGAGTGACAGGGGATAATTCACCCCTCCACTTT. The encoded protein is CASRRVTGDNSPLHF.